The 5 T cell receptor beta chains below come from one sample, sequenced in a study of early T cells in non-severe SARS-CoV-2 infection. TCRdb independently ran MiXCR on the 5' RACE reads; one entry per CDR3 protein. The sample has 52,000 or so distinct CDR3 sequences, around 6.6% seen once; the top ten hold about 5.8%. Sequencing was performed on whole blood, taken at baseline. The receptors were sampled from an adult who was a healthcare worker with PCR-confirmed SARS-CoV-2 infection or an uninfected control (not recorded which).

This clonotype was observed many times. The chain joins TRBV3-1 to TRBJ1-2; D is unclear. CDR3 size: 13 residues. Germline V gene data show CDR1 as LGHDT and CDR2 as YNNKEL (reference sequence). Trimming removed 1 base from V and 6 bases from J, with 9 bases in between. This CDR3 is CASSQATRDGYTF. In DNA form, the CDR3 reads TGTGCCAGCAGCCAAGCAACTCGAGATGGCTACACCTTC.

This sequence joins TRBV27 and TRBJ1-1, with 10 bases aligning to TRBD1. Germline V gene sequence: CDR1 MNHEY, CDR2 SMNVEV (reference sequence). Trimming took 8 bases from V and 7 from J; bases not matched to a gene: 10. The length of the CDR3 is 14 residues. The CDR3 coding sequence is TGTGCCAGCGAAGACAGGGGGCCGATGGGTGAAGCTTTCTTT. This sequence encodes CASEDRGPMGEAFF.

V and J are TRBV29-1 and TRBJ1-1; D possibly corresponds to TRBD1 (6 bases). Per the germline V gene, CDR1 is SQVTM and CDR2 is ANQGSEA. This CDR3 is 13 amino acids long. V was cut by 6 bases and J by 1 base, with 12 bases left in between. This CDR3 is CSVAMTGNTEAFF. CDR3 coding DNA: TGCAGCGTGGCGATGACAGGGAACACTGAAGCTTTCTTT.

The table lists this clonotype with many counts. This sequence joins TRBV18 and TRBJ1-1, with D unresolved. This CDR3 region has 16 residues. Germline V gives CDR1 KGHSH, CDR2 LQKENI. V was shortened by 3 bases and J by 1 base, with 15 bases between the two germline ends. The CDR3 sequence is CASSPPGPNRNTEAFF. In DNA form, the CDR3 reads TGTGCCAGCTCACCCCCGGGCCCGAATCGGAACACTGAAGCTTTCTTT.

The table lists this clonotype with many counts. J is TRBJ2-5 and V is TRBV7-2; 7 bases line up with TRBD1. Germline CDR1 reads SGHTA; CDR2 reads FQGNSA. The CDR3 has 15 residues. Trimming at V came to 3 bases and at J to 5 bases, leaving 9 bases not matched to a gene. The DNA for the CDR3 is TGTGCCAGCAGCTTTACAGGGGTACCTAGTGAGACCCAGTACTTC. Residues: CASSFTGVPSETQYF.